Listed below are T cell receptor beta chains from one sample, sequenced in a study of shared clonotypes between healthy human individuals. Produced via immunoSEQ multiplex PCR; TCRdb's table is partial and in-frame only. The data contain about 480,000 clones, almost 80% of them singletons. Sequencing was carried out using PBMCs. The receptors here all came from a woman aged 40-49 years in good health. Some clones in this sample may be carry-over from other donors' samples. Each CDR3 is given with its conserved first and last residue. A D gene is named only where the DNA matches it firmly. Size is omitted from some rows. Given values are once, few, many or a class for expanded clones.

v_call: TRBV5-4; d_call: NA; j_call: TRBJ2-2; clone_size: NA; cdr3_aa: CASSTGLTGELFF; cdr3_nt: TGTGCCAGCAGCACGGGGCTTACCGGGGAGCTGTTTTTT
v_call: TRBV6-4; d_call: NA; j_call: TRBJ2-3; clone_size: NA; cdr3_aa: CASSDTAGSSTDTQYF; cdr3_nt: TGTGCCAGCAGTGACACGGCGGGGAGTAGCACAGATACGCAGTATTTT
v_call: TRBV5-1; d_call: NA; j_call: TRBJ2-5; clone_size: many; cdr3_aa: CASSPALSGETQYF; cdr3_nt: TGCGCCAGCAGCCCGGCTCTCTCTGGGGAGACCCAGTACTTC
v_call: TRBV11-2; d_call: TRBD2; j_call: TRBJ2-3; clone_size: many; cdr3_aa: CASSLVWREANTDTQYF; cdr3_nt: TGTGCCAGCAGCTTAGTCTGGCGGGAGGCCAACACAGATACGCAGTATTTT
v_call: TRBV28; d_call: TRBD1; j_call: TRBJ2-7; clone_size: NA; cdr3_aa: CASSRIDRDGDEQYF; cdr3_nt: TGTGCCAGCAGTAGGATAGACAGGGACGGCGACGAGCAGTACTTC
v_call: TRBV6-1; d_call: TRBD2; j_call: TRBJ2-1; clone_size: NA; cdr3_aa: CASTGTSVLNEQFF; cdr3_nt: TGTGCCAGTACCGGGACTAGCGTCTTAAATGAGCAGTTCTTC
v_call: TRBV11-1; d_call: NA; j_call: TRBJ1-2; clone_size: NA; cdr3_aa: CASTGDLIGGYTF; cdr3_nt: TGTGCCAGCACAGGCGACCTTATTGGCGGCTACACCTTC
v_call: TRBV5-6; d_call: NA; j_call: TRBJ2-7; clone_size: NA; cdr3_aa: CASTKSYSYEQYF; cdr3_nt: TGTGCCAGCACCAAATCTTACTCCTACGAGCAGTACTTC
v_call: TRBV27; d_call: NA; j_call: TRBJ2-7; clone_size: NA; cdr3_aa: CASKQGTRGSYEQYF; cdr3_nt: TGTGCCAGCAAACAGGGAACGAGGGGAAGCTACGAGCAGTACTTC
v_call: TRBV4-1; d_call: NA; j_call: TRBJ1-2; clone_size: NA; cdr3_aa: CASSQVRGRGYGYTF; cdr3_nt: TGCGCCAGCAGCCAAGTCAGGGGAAGGGGCTATGGCTACACCTTC
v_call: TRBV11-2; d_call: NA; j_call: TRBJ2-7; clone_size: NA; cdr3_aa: CASSDLYEQYF; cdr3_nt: TGTGCCAGCAGCGATTTATACGAGCAGTACTTC
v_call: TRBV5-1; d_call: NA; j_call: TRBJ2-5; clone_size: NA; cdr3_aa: CASSLYLQETQYF; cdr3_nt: TGCGCCAGCAGCTTATACCTCCAAGAGACCCAGTACTTC
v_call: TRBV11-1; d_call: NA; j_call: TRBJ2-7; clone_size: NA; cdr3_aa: CASSLDRTYEQYF; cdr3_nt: TGTGCCAGCAGCTTAGACAGAACCTACGAGCAGTACTTC
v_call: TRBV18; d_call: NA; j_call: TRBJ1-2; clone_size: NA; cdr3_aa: CASSPEGSYGYTF; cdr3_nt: TGTGCCAGCTCACCAGAGGGGTCCTATGGCTACACCTTC
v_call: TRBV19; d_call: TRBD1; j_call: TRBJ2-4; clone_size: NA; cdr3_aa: CASSSRSGTANIQYF; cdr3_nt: TGTGCCAGTAGTTCCCGCTCCGGGACAGCCAACATTCAGTACTTC
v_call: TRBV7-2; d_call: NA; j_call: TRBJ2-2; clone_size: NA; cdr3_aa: CASSLAGPNTGELFF; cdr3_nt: TGTGCCAGCAGCTTAGCGGGGCCGAACACCGGGGAGCTGTTTTTT
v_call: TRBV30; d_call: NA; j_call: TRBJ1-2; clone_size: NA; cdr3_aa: CAWRNYGYTF; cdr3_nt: TGTGCCTGGAGGAACTATGGCTACACCTTC
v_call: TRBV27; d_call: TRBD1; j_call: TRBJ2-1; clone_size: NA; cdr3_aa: CASRTGTWNEQFF; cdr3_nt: TGTGCCAGCCGGACAGGGACATGGAATGAGCAGTTCTTC
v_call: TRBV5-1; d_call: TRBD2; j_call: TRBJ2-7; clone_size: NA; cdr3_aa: CASSSSSGIFREQYF; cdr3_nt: TGCGCCAGCAGCTCCTCTAGCGGGATCTTTCGCGAGCAGTACTTC
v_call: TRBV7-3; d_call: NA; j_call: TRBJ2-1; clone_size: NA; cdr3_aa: CASSLGAASLNEQFF; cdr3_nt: TGTGCCAGCAGCTTAGGGGCAGCTAGCTTGAATGAGCAGTTCTTC
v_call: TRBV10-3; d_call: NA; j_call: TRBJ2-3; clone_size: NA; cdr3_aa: CAISVGGSTDTQYF; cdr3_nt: TGTGCCATCAGTGTTGGAGGGAGCACAGATACGCAGTATTTT
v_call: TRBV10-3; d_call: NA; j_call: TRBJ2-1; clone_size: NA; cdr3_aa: CAISELDSGYNEQFF; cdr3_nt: TGTGCCATCAGTGAGTTAGATAGCGGCTACAATGAGCAGTTCTTC
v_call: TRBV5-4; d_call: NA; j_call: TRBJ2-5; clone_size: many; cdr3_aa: CASSYDRIQETQYF; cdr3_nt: TGTGCCAGCAGCTACGACAGGATCCAAGAGACCCAGTACTTC
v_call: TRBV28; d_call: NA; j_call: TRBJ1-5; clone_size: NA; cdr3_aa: CASSLYLVGNQPQHF; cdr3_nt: TGTGCCAGCAGTTTGTATCTGGTTGGCAATCAGCCCCAGCATTTT
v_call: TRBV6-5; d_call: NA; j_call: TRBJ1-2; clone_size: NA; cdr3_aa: CASSYSRGYGYTF; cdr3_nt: TGTGCCAGCAGTTACTCGAGGGGCTATGGCTACACCTTC
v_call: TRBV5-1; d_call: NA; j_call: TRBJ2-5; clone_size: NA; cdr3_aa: CASSSLAGVQETQYF; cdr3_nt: TGCGCCAGCAGCTCCCTGGCAGGGGTCCAAGAGACCCAGTACTTC
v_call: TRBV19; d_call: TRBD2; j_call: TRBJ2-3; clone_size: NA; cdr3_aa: CASSKLAGSTDTQYF; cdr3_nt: TGTGCCAGTAGCAAACTAGCGGGAAGCACAGATACGCAGTATTTT
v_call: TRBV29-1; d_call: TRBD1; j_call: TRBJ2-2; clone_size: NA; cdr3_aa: CSVMGQTNTGELFF; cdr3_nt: TGCAGCGTTATGGGACAGACGAACACCGGGGAGCTGTTTTTT
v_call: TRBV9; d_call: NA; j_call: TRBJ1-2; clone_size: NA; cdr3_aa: CASSDHPNRALYGYTF; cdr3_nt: TGTGCCAGCAGCGACCATCCGAACAGGGCCCTCTATGGCTACACCTTC
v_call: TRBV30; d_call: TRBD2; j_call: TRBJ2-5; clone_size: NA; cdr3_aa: CAWSVSGRAWGEQYF; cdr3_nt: TGTGCCTGGAGTGTAAGTGGGAGGGCCTGGGGGGAGCAGTACTTC
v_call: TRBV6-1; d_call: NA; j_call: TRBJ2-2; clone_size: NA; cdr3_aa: CASSEWRSNTGELFF; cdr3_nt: TGTGCCAGCAGTGAATGGCGGTCGAACACCGGGGAGCTGTTTTTT
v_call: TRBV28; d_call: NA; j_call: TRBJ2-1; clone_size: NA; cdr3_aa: CASRRLVRFDEQFF; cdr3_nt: TGTGCCAGCAGAAGACTAGTACGTTTCGATGAGCAGTTCTTC
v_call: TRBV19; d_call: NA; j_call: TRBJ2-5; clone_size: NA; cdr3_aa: CASSEGLETQYF; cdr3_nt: TGTGCCAGTAGCGAGGGACTGGAGACCCAGTACTTC
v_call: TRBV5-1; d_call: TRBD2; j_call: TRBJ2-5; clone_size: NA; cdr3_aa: CASSLAGMEETQYF; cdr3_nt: TGCGCCAGCAGTCTAGCGGGTATGGAGGAGACCCAGTACTTC
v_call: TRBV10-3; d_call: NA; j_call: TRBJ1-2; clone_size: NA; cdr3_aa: CAISETPQGTYGYTF; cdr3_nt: TGTGCCATCAGTGAAACTCCACAGGGAACCTATGGCTACACCTTC
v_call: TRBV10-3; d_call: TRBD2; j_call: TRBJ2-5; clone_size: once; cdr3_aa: CAISMTSGRGQETQYF; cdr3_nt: TGTGCCATCAGCATGACTAGCGGGAGGGGTCAAGAGACCCAGTACTTC
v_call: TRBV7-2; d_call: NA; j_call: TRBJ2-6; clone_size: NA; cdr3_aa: CASSFGSSGANVLTF; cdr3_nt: TGTGCCAGCAGCTTTGGGAGCTCTGGGGCCAACGTCCTGACTTTC
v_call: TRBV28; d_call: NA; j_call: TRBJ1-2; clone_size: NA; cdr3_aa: CASSSQDGNYGYTF; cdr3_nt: TGTGCCAGCAGTTCGCAGGATGGGAACTATGGCTACACCTTC
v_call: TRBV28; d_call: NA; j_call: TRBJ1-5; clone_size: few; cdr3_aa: CASRSDRGYNQPQHF; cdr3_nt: TGTGCCAGCAGGAGCGATAGGGGGTACAATCAGCCCCAGCATTTT
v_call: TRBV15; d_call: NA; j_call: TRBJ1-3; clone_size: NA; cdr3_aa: CATSQTRSGNTIYF; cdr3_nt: TGTGCCACCAGCCAAACCCGCTCTGGAAACACCATATATTTT
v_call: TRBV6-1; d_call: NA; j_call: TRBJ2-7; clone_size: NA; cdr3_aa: CASTPPSGSLYEQYF; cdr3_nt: TGTGCCAGCACCCCTCCTTCCGGGTCACTCTACGAGCAGTACTTC
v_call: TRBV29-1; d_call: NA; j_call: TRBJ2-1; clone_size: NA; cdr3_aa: CSVERTSDEQFF; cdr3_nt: TGCAGCGTTGAAAGAACCTCGGATGAGCAGTTCTTC
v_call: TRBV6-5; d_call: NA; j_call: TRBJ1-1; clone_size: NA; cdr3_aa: CASSRNYPPNTEAFF; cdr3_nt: TGTGCCAGCAGTCGCAATTACCCCCCGAACACTGAAGCTTTCTTT
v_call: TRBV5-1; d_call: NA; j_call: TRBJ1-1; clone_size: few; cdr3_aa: CASSLEVRDLAFF; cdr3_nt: TGCGCCAGCAGCTTGGAAGTCAGGGACCTCGCTTTCTTT
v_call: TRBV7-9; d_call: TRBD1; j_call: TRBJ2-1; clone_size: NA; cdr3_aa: CASSFPGQGALGDEQFF; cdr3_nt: TGTGCCAGCAGCTTCCCGGGACAGGGGGCATTGGGCGATGAGCAGTTCTTC
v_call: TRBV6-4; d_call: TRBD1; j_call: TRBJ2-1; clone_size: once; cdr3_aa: CASSAGTARREQFF; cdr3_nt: TGTGCCAGCAGTGCTGGGACAGCGCGCCGTGAGCAGTTCTTC
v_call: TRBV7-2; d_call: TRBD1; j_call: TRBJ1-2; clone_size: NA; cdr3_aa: CASSLVQGDVYGYTF; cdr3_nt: TGTGCCAGCAGCTTAGTCCAGGGGGATGTCTATGGCTACACCTTC